Following are 12 T cell receptor beta chains from one sample sequenced in a study of technical replicates of blood from a handful of donors. TCRdb's copy holds only in-frame clones and misses some; the assay was immunoSEQ multiplex PCR. The sample carries approximately 87,000 clones, approximately 94% recorded once. Sequencing used T cells isolated from PBMCs. Receptor source: a human donor in good health.

The rearrangement joins TRBV10-3 to TRBJ1-2; 9 nucleotides match TRBD1. This CDR3 is 14 amino acids long. The V segment lost 7 bases and the J segment 4 bases; nucleotides outside the gene matches: 7. CDR1 is ENHRY and CDR2 is SYGVKD in the germline V gene. The CDR3, as DNA: TGTGCCATCAATCCGGGACAGGGCACCTATGGCTACACCTTC. It encodes CAINPGQGTYGYTF.

The chain carries TRBV7-9 and TRBJ1-2; D call uncertain. Trimming shortened V by 5 bases and J by 4 bases, and 17 bases separated the two germline ends. CDR1 is SEHNR, CDR2 FQNEAQ, per germline (reference sequence). The CDR3 is 15 amino acids. The CDR3 DNA sequence: TGTGCCAGCAGCCCCGGGGTTAACCGGGTCTATGGCTACACCTTC. This codes for CASSPGVNRVYGYTF.

V gene TRBV6-4 combines with J gene TRBJ2-1, with 11 positions matching TRBD2. CDR1 is MRHNA, CDR2 SNTAGT, per germline. The CDR3 length is 15 residues. V shed 2 bases and J 8 bases; nucleotides not matched to a gene: 5. In DNA, the CDR3 is TGTGCCAGCAGTGACCAGACTAGCGGGGTCGATGAGCAGTTCTTC. Its protein product is CASSDQTSGVDEQFF.

The rearrangement joins TRBV27 to TRBJ2-7, with a possible D match to TRBD1 (8 bases). Germline loops: CDR1 MNHEY, CDR2 SMNVEV (reference sequence). The germline V and J ends were trimmed by 4 bases and 2 bases, with 15 bases remaining between them. The CDR3 extends over 15 amino acids. The CDR3 region is CASSSTGGGTYEQYF. In nucleotides, the CDR3 is TGTGCCAGCAGTTCCACAGGGGGGGGAACCTACGAGCAGTACTTC.

In nucleotides, the CDR3 is TGTGCCAGCAGCTTGGGACTAGCGGTCAATGAGCAGTTCTTC. Its translation is CASSLGLAVNEQFF. The rearrangement links TRBV7-6 to TRBJ2-1; 11 bases align to TRBD2. There are 14 residues in the CDR3. From germline, CDR1 is SGHVS and CDR2 FNYEAQ. The V gene end was trimmed by 3 bases and the J gene end by 6 bases; junction bases not matched to a gene: 1.

This clone appeared once. V and J are TRBV5-1 and TRBJ2-1, with 13 bases aligning to TRBD2. Germline assignment: CDR1 SGHRS and CDR2 YFSETQ. Germline trimming cut 5 bases from V and 4 bases from J; bases unmatched to any gene: 6. The CDR3 is 16 amino acids. In DNA, the CDR3 is TGCGCCAGCAGACATAGGACTAGCGGGAGTTACAATGAGCAGTTCTTC. Translating it yields CASRHRTSGSYNEQFF.

The chain joins TRBV6-4 to TRBJ1-1; the match to TRBD1 covers 7 bases. Germline values: CDR1 MRHNA, CDR2 SNTAGT. The CDR3 runs 13 residues. After removal of 5 bases from V and 4 bases from J, the junction contained 4 bases not matched to a gene. The CDR3 sequence is CASSRGGGTEAFF. The CDR3 DNA follows: TGTGCCAGCAGTCGAGGGGGCGGCACTGAAGCTTTCTTT.

This chain connects TRBV9 to TRBJ2-2; 10 bases map to TRBD1. Trimming removed 3 bases from V and 3 bases from J; junction bases left unmatched: 8. This CDR3 is 17 amino acids long. CDR1 is SGDLS and CDR2 is YYNGEE in the germline V gene. The CDR3 reads CASSGLDRGSDTGELFF. The CDR3 DNA reads as TGTGCCAGCAGCGGACTGGACAGGGGGTCGGACACCGGGGAGCTGTTTTTT.

This chain links TRBV2 with TRBJ2-7; the match to TRBD2 covers 10 bases. The germline CDR1 and CDR2 sequences are SNHLY and FYNNEI. J was trimmed by 6 bases and V by 6 bases; bases with no gene match: 11. The CDR3 runs 15 residues. CDR3 protein: CASRAGTSVSSEQYF. The CDR3, as DNA: TGTGCCAGCAGGGCCGGGACTAGCGTATCTAGCGAGCAGTACTTC. The variable domain in full, completed from reference TRBV2 and TRBJ2-7, reads EPEVTQTPSHQVTQMGQEVILRCVPISNHLYFYWYRQILGQKVEFLVSFYNNEISEKSEIFDDQFSVERPDGSNFTLKIRSTKLEDSAMYFCASRAGTSVSSEQYFGPGTRLTVT.

The rearrangement uses TRBV6-5 and TRBJ2-4; 7 bases are shared with TRBD1. Germline-derived CDR1 and CDR2 are MNHEY and SVGAGI. CDR3 length: 13 residues. J was trimmed by 15 bases and V by 0 bases; bases with no gene match: 8. CDR3 loop: CASSYSEGQAGYF. Here the CDR3 DNA reads TGTGCCAGCAGTTACTCCGAAGGACAGGCGGGGTACTTC.

The chain links TRBV28 to TRBJ1-5, with a tentative D call TRBD1 (5 bases). Per germline, CDR1 MDHEN and CDR2 SYDVKM. This CDR3 is built from 17 residues. V dropped 8 bases and J dropped 6 bases, with 26 bases sitting between them. CDR3 bases: TGTGCCAGCGACCCGACCCCAGGAATGGCAGGGCGTCAGCCCCAGCATTTT. Its translation: CASDPTPGMAGRQPQHF.

The chain recombines TRBV2 with TRBJ1-2, with D possibly TRBD1 on 6 matching bases. Germline CDR1 reads SNHLY; CDR2 reads FYNNEI. The CDR3 contains 14 residues. V lost 6 bases and J lost 3, with 14 bases in between. CDR3 DNA sequence: TGTGCCAGCAGGCCAGGGGAGGGGGACTATGGCTACACCTTC. It translates to CASRPGEGDYGYTF.